A selection of T cell receptor beta chains follows, all from one sample in a study of molecular identifiers for immune sequencing clone quantification. TCRdb processed the PCR reads anew with MiXCR; each CDR3 protein has one entry. The sample gives some 590,000 distinct CDR3 sequences, 25% of which show up once; 0.78% is in the top ten. The specimen was naive CD8+ T cells from blood, with Jurkat cell RNA spiked in. The receptors were sampled from a human donor in good health. Some libraries in this study had Jurkat cell RNA spiked in. CDR3s include the opening cysteine and the closing phenylalanine or tryptophan. A D gene is named only where the DNA matches it firmly. A clone size is listed for some rows: how often the clone was seen (once, few, many), or a class if it is expanded.

D gene: NA
J gene: TRBJ2-7
V gene: TRBV30
clone size: few
CDR3 protein: CAWATIRTHEQYF
CDR3 DNA: TGTGCCTGGGCCACGATCAGGACCCACGAGCAGTACTTC

D gene: NA
J gene: TRBJ1-1
V gene: TRBV18
clone size: many
CDR3 protein: CASSPWDTEAFF
CDR3 DNA: TGTGCCAGCTCACCGTGGGACACTGAAGCTTTCTTT

D gene: TRBD1
J gene: TRBJ1-5
V gene: TRBV27
clone size: many
CDR3 protein: CASKQGAGIQPQHF
CDR3 DNA: TGTGCCAGCAAGCAGGGGGCAGGAATTCAGCCCCAGCATTTT

D gene: TRBD1
J gene: TRBJ1-1
V gene: TRBV12-3/TRBV12-4
clone size: many
CDR3 protein: CASSHRGRGAFF
CDR3 DNA: TGTGCCAGCAGTCACAGGGGGCGAGGAGCTTTCTTT

D gene: TRBD1
J gene: TRBJ2-2
V gene: TRBV10-3
clone size: few
CDR3 protein: CAISEGGQGLSGELFF
CDR3 DNA: TGTGCCATCAGTGAGGGGGGACAGGGTCTGTCCGGGGAGCTGTTTTTT

D gene: NA
J gene: TRBJ2-3
V gene: TRBV10-2
clone size: many
CDR3 protein: CASSESTVGASRQYF
CDR3 DNA: TGCGCCAGCAGTGAGTCGACGGTTGGGGCCTCGAGGCAGTATTTT

D gene: NA
J gene: TRBJ2-7
V gene: TRBV29-1
clone size: many
CDR3 protein: CSVALEEQGREQYF
CDR3 DNA: TGCAGCGTTGCCCTAGAAGAGCAGGGGCGCGAGCAGTACTTC

D gene: TRBD2
J gene: TRBJ2-3
V gene: TRBV6-2/TRBV6-3
clone size: many
CDR3 protein: CASSYVAGGQDTQYF
CDR3 DNA: TGTGCCAGCAGTTACGTAGCGGGGGGTCAAGATACGCAGTATTTT

D gene: NA
J gene: TRBJ1-5
V gene: TRBV9
clone size: NA
CDR3 protein: CACSPDRSNQPQHF
CDR3 DNA: TGTGCCTGCAGCCCCGACAGAAGCAATCAGCCCCAGCATTTT

D gene: NA
J gene: TRBJ2-7
V gene: TRBV4-1
clone size: few
CDR3 protein: CASSQDPTPHDYEQYF
CDR3 DNA: TGCGCCAGCAGCCAAGACCCCACCCCCCACGACTACGAGCAGTACTTC

D gene: NA
J gene: TRBJ2-7
V gene: TRBV7-8
clone size: many
CDR3 protein: CASSSLRGDEQYF
CDR3 DNA: TGTGCCAGCAGCTCACTCAGGGGGGACGAGCAGTACTTC

D gene: NA
J gene: TRBJ1-2
V gene: TRBV2
clone size: NA
CDR3 protein: CASRLKTRYGYTF
CDR3 DNA: TGTGCCAGCAGACTAAAGACACGGTATGGCTACACCTTC

D gene: NA
J gene: TRBJ1-1
V gene: TRBV27
clone size: few
CDR3 protein: CASSPRAWATEAFF
CDR3 DNA: TGTGCCAGCAGTCCCCGGGCCTGGGCGACTGAAGCTTTCTTT

D gene: TRBD2
J gene: TRBJ2-1
V gene: TRBV27
clone size: few
CDR3 protein: CASSEILAGGPYEQFF
CDR3 DNA: TGTGCCAGCAGTGAAATACTAGCGGGGGGGCCCTATGAGCAGTTCTTC

D gene: NA
J gene: TRBJ2-2
V gene: TRBV6-1
clone size: NA
CDR3 protein: CASSEDTTGELFF
CDR3 DNA: TGTGCCAGCAGTGAGGACACTACCGGGGAGCTGTTTTTT